These 10 T cell receptor beta chains were all obtained from the same sample, sequenced in a study of blood T cells in healthy people across ages. A second PCR, run for about 7 to 11 cycles, used a sample-barcoded 5' primer plus a J-beta primer mix. TCRdb reprocessed the 5' RACE reads with MiXCR, giving one entry per CDR3 protein. The data hold 600,000 to 900,000 distinct CDR3 sequences, with under 30% observed a single time. These same data were also listed under a study on T cells of mothers and their children.

The source material was blood. Receptor source: a boy aged 5 to 17 in good health.

This clonotype was found a few times. V is TRBV19 and J is TRBJ2-1; possible D gene TRBD1, 6 bases. Trimming shortened V by 2 bases and J by 9 bases, and 11 bases separated the two germline ends. From germline, CDR1 is LNHDA and CDR2 SQIVND (reference sequence). The CDR3 length is 13 residues. The CDR3 sequence is CASSILGAGEQFF. The CDR3 DNA sequence: TGTGCCAGTAGTATACTGGGGGCCGGTGAGCAGTTCTTC.

This clonotype appeared many times. V gene TRBV29-1 combines with J gene TRBJ2-5; D might be TRBD1 (5 bases). With 6 bases removed from V and 0 bases from J, the gap between germline ends came to 11 bases. The germline gives CDR1 SQVTM, CDR2 ANQGSEA. The CDR3 is made up of 13 amino acids. CDR3 amino acids: CSVGHTYQETQYF. The CDR3 DNA follows: TGCAGCGTGGGGCATACGTACCAAGAGACCCAGTACTTC. Supplemented by reference TRBV29-1 and TRBJ2-5, the full variable domain reads SAVISQKPSRDICQRGTSLTIQCQVDSQVTMMFWYRQQPGQSLTLIATANQGSEATYESGFVIDKFPISRPNLTFSTLTVSNMSPEDSSIYLCSVGHTYQETQYFGPGTRLLVL.

The chain carries TRBV29-1 and TRBJ1-5; D ambiguous. This CDR3 is 12 amino acids long. V lost 6 bases and J 3 bases, leaving 9 bases between the germline ends. In germline, CDR1 is SQVTM, CDR2 ANQGSEA. Here the CDR3 reads CSVSDPNQPQHF. In DNA, the CDR3 is TGCAGCGTCTCAGACCCCAATCAGCCCCAGCATTTT.

This clonotype turned up a few times. V usage is TRBV20-1 and J usage is TRBJ2-4; the D is unclear. V shed 0 bases and J shed 0 bases, with 12 bases lying between them. Germline lookup yields CDR1 DFQATT and CDR2 SNEGSKA (reference sequence). The CDR3 consists of 16 residues. The CDR3 DNA is TGCAGTGCTAGAGATATTGGTCCCCTAGCCAAAAACATTCAGTACTTC. This sequence encodes CSARDIGPLAKNIQYF.

This clonotype was counted a few times. The CDR3 region has the DNA TGTGCCAGCAGGCCTCGGATATCTGGGGCCAACGTCCTGACTTTC. It specifies CASRPRISGANVLTF. This chain uses TRBV28 with TRBJ2-6; D unclear. This CDR3 contains 15 residues. Per the germline V gene, CDR1 is MDHEN and CDR2 is SYDVKM. The V end was cut by 6 bases, the J end by 1 base, with 10 bases between. Full variable domain (rest looked up from reference TRBV28 and TRBJ2-6): DVKVTQSSRYLVKRTGEKVFLECVQDMDHENMFWYRQDPGLGLRLIYFSYDVKMKEKGDIPEGYSVSREKKERFSLILESASTNQTSMYLCASRPRISGANVLTFGAGSRLTVL.

The chain combines TRBV7-2 with TRBJ2-1; tentatively, D is TRBD2 (5 bases). V was clipped by 5 bases and J by 9 bases, with 17 bases between them. The CDR3 is made up of 14 amino acids. Germline V gene data show CDR1 as SGHTA and CDR2 as FQGNSA. The CDR3 nucleotides read TGTGCCAGCAGCCGTTTGACCGGAGGTGGTGAGCAGTTCTTC. This sequence encodes CASSRLTGGGEQFF.

Comment on this clonotype: This CDR3 fails to terminate in the conserved phenylalanine or tryptophan, so it likely reflects a read error. V and J are TRBV7-3 and TRBJ2-1, with D maybe TRBD1 (5 bases). Between the trimmed V and J ends, which lost 5 bases and 4 bases, there was a span of 18 bases. Per germline, CDR1 SGHTA and CDR2 FQGTGA. The CDR3 is 16 amino acids. CDR3 sequence: CASSPRAESAYNEQFS. CDR3 bases: TGTGCCAGCAGCCCCAGGGCAGAGTCAGCTTACAATGAGCAGTTCTCC.

This clonotype was counted only a few times. The chain uses TRBV6-2 or TRBV6-3 and TRBJ2-3, with D hard to call. Trimming removed 3 bases from V and 1 base from J, with 11 bases in between. The CDR3 is 15 amino acids. Germline loops: CDR1 MNHEY, CDR2 SVGEGT. CDR3 residues: CASSYKPAGTDTQYF. The CDR3 nucleotides are TGTGCCAGCAGTTATAAACCTGCGGGCACAGATACGCAGTATTTT.

There are a few counts of this clonotype. J is TRBJ2-7 and V is TRBV7-9, with TRBD1 identical over 9 bases. From germline, CDR1 is SEHNR and CDR2 FQNEAQ (reference sequence). With 4 bases clipped from V and 2 bases from J, the junction kept 9 bases outside the gene matches. The CDR3 loop spans 16 amino acids. The CDR3 DNA sequence: TGTGCCAGCAGCTCCGACAGGGGGACTGAGGCCTACGAGCAGTACTTC. As protein: CASSSDRGTEAYEQYF.

The V and J genes are TRBV28 and TRBJ2-5, with TRBD2 as a possible D gene (6 bases). The J call may be faulty, since TRBJ2-7 better matches the DNA end. The CDR3 covers 13 residues. Germline-derived CDR1 and CDR2 are MDHEN and SYDVKM. The CDR3, as DNA: TGTGCCAGCAGGGGGAGGACAAATTACGAGCAGTACTTC. Its protein is CASRGRTNYEQYF.